This T cell receptor (beta chain) was retrieved from a study of T cells in Graves' hyperthyroidism and ophthalmopathy. Broader study findings: Most clonotypes expanded in the thyroid (above 0.001) were also present in blood.

Clinical symptoms, serum thyroxine and TRAb, thyroid ultrasound and orbital computed tomography together formed the diagnostic basis. What was amplified from RNA transcripts were TCR beta CDR3 regions. During a first-round RT-PCR of the TCR CDR3, the HTBI primer set was used. Each CDR3 protein is one row after TCRdb ran MiXCR on the multiplex PCR reads. This sample has roughly 660,000 distinct CDR3 sequences, with roughly 17% found just once. This clonotype has ten or more counts. Its cognate antigen is unknown. CDR3 length equals 15 residues. V shed 2 bases, J shed 4 bases, and the junction held 7 bases outside the gene matches. Germline V CDR1 and CDR2: MNHEY, SVGEGT.

Material for sequencing was blood. The clonotype originates from a man aged 50 or older with Graves' hyperthyroidism. The chain combines TRBV6-2 or TRBV6-3 with TRBJ1-1; 7 nucleotides match TRBD1. In DNA, the CDR3 is TGTGCCAGCAGTTACCACGGGACAGTAACCACTGAAGCTTTCTTT. Amino acids: CASSYHGTVTTEAFF.